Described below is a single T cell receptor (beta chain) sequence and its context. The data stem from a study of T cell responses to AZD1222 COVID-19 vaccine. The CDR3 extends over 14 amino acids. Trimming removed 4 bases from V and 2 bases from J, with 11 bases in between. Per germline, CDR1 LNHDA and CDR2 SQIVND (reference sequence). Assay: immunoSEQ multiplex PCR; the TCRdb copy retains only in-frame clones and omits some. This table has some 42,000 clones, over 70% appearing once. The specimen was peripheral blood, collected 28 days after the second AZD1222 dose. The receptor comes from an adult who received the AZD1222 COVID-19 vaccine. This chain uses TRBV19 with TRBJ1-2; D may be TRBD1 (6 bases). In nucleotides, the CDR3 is TGTGCCAGTAGTAATGGAGGACAGAACTATGGCTACACCTTC. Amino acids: CASSNGGQNYGYTF.